Below, 30 T cell receptor beta chains from the same sample are listed, as sequenced in a study of blood T cells in healthy people across ages. It was with a sample-barcoded 5' primer and a J-beta primer mix that a second PCR of about 6 to 12 cycles was run. One entry per CDR3 protein, called by TCRdb with MiXCR from the 5' RACE reads. This table has 910,000 or so distinct CDR3 sequences, roughly half appearing once. The sequenced sample consisted of blood. These TCRs come from a woman aged 55-75 years in good health.

The V and J genes are TRBV11-2 and TRBJ2-3; 9 nucleotides match TRBD2. Looked up from germline, CDR1 is SGHAT and CDR2 is FQNNGV. J gave up 2 bases and V 5 bases, and 11 bases lay outside the gene matches. The CDR3 length is 17 residues. CDR3 amino acids: CASSRWAGLANTDTQYF. DNA for the CDR3: TGTGCCAGCAGCCGTTGGGCGGGACTAGCTAACACAGATACGCAGTATTTT.

Remarks on this clonotype: At one end the junction does not follow the germline gene, possibly because of a read error. The rearrangement links TRBV19 to TRBJ2-1; D uncertain. The CDR3 covers 16 residues. Germline CDR1 reads LNHDA; CDR2 reads SQIVND (reference sequence). CDR3 in DNA: TGCACCAGTAGTATATCAGCGTCCAACTCCTACAATGAGCAGTTCTTC. Translated: CTSSISASNSYNEQFF.

This clonotype was seen a handful of times. The J gene is TRBJ2-6, the V gene TRBV7-9, with D perhaps matching TRBD2 (5 bases). The CDR3 extends over 17 amino acids. Germline-derived CDR1 and CDR2 are SEHNR and FQNEAQ (reference sequence). The V end lost 5 bases, the J end lost 0 bases, and 14 bases lay between the germline ends. This CDR3 is CASSPTDGLSGANVLTF. DNA of the CDR3: TGTGCCAGCAGCCCGACGGACGGACTCTCTGGGGCCAACGTCCTGACTTTC. Drawing the rest from reference TRBV7-9 and TRBJ2-6, the complete variable domain is DTGVSQNPRHKITKRGQNVTFRCDPISEHNRLYWYRQTLGQGPEFLTYFQNEAQLEKSRLLSDRFSAERPKGSFSTLEIQRTEQGDSAMYLCASSPTDGLSGANVLTFGAGSRLTVL.

There are a few counts of this clonotype. The rearrangement joins TRBV29-1 to TRBJ2-7; D is unclear. V dropped 4 bases and J dropped 7 bases, with 20 bases sitting between them. This CDR3 is 14 amino acids long. CDR1 and CDR2 (germline): SQVTM, ANQGSEA. The CDR3 protein is CSVVTRPPGGEQYF. As DNA, the CDR3 is TGCAGCGTTGTTACCAGGCCCCCAGGTGGGGAGCAGTACTTC.

This sequence joins TRBV6-6 and TRBJ2-4; TRBD1 aligns across 7 bases. The junction had 7 bases not matched to a gene; V was cut back by 5 bases and J by 0 bases. The CDR3 runs 16 residues. The germline gives CDR1 MNHNY, CDR2 SVGAGI (reference sequence). The CDR3 is CASSPGTDLAKNIQYF. CDR3 coding DNA: TGTGCCAGCAGTCCCGGGACAGATCTAGCCAAAAACATTCAGTACTTC.

This sequence joins TRBV5-1 and TRBJ1-2; D remains unclear. With 0 bases removed from V and 7 bases from J, the gap between germline ends came to 16 bases. The CDR3 spans 15 residues. The V gene's germline CDR1 is SGHRS and CDR2 YFSETQ. The CDR3 region is CASSLGDLALGGYTF. The CDR3 nucleotides are TGCGCCAGCAGCTTGGGGGATTTGGCCTTGGGTGGCTACACCTTC.

The rearrangement uses TRBV7-6 and TRBJ1-2, with D maybe TRBD1 (5 bases). The length of the CDR3 is 13 residues. Between the trimmed V and J ends, which lost 5 bases and 5 bases, there was a span of 12 bases. Germline V gives CDR1 SGHVS, CDR2 FNYEAQ. CDR3: CASSKDTAYGYTF. In DNA form, the CDR3 reads TGTGCCAGCAGCAAGGACACTGCATATGGCTACACCTTC.

The CDR3 coding sequence is TGCAGTGCCCGGCGGGAGGTCCATTACAATGAGCAGTTCTTC. Translated: CSARREVHYNEQFF. The chain joins TRBV20-1 to TRBJ2-1; 8 nucleotides align to TRBD2. The ends lost 6 bases at V and 4 bases at J; junction bases unmatched: 8. The CDR3 loop spans 14 amino acids. CDR1 is DFQATT and CDR2 is SNEGSKA in the germline V gene (reference sequence).

The V gene is TRBV27, the J gene TRBJ2-1; possibly TRBD1 for D (6 bases). Trimming took 2 bases from V and 2 from J, leaving 28 bases between them. Germline V gene lookup returns CDR1 MNHEY and CDR2 SMNVEV (reference sequence). The CDR3 has 21 residues. The CDR3 nucleotides read TGTGCCAGCAGTTTACCTCCCTTCGAGGACAGTGATCTTATCGCCTACAATGAGCAGTTCTTC. Translating gives CASSLPPFEDSDLIAYNEQFF.

This sequence joins TRBV12-3 or TRBV12-4 and TRBJ1-5; no reliable D call. V lost 2 bases to trimming and J lost 4 bases, with 12 bases between them. The CDR3 is 15 residues long. The CDR3: CASSLLLGGNQPQHF. The CDR3 nucleotides read TGTGCCAGCAGTTTATTACTGGGAGGTAATCAGCCCCAGCATTTT.

This clonotype was seen more than once but under ten times. The V gene is TRBV12-3 or TRBV12-4, the J gene TRBJ2-1; 8 bases match TRBD1. The CDR3 spans 14 residues. J lost 8 bases, V lost 6 bases, and 9 bases had no gene match. The CDR3 loop is CASSGQGGFDEQFF. CDR3 nucleotides: TGTGCCAGCAGCGGACAGGGAGGCTTCGATGAGCAGTTCTTC.

The chain couples TRBV4-1 to TRBJ2-7, with 8 bases fitting TRBD2. Germline CDR1 is MGHRA and CDR2 is YSYEKL. CDR3 length equals 17 residues. V gave up 1 base and J gave up 5 bases; unmatched junction bases: 13. The CDR3 protein is CASSQAPGSGSAHEQYF. CDR3 coding DNA: TGCGCCAGCAGCCAAGCCCCCGGGAGCGGGAGTGCCCACGAGCAGTACTTC.

A few counts support this clonotype. The chain's CDR3 is CASSPTGTPGDTQYF. CDR3 bases: TGCGCCAGCAGCCCCACCGGGACGCCGGGAGATACGCAGTATTTT. The rearrangement joins TRBV4-3 to TRBJ2-3; D tentatively fits TRBD1 or TRBD2 (5 bases each). Germline V gene sequence: CDR1 LGHNA, CDR2 YSLEER. The CDR3 spans 15 residues. The V end lost 4 bases, the J end lost 5 bases, and 16 bases lay between the germline ends.

V is TRBV4-1 and J is TRBJ1-6; possible D gene TRBD1, 5 bases. Germline-derived CDR1 and CDR2 are MGHRA and YSYEKL. V lost 1 base and J 10 bases, leaving 20 bases between the germline ends. The CDR3 runs to 17 residues. CDR3 sequence reads: CASSQGTKREGRSPLHF. The CDR3 DNA sequence: TGCGCCAGCAGCCAAGGGACAAAAAGGGAGGGCAGATCACCCCTCCACTTT.

There are a few counts of this clonotype. The CDR3 coding sequence is TGTGCCAGCAGTTACCTCCCTGGCAATGAGCAGTTCTTC. Translation: CASSYLPGNEQFF. The J gene is TRBJ2-1, the V gene TRBV6-2 or TRBV6-3; the D is unclear. Germline CDR1 and CDR2: MNHEY and SVGEGT. Trimming stripped 2 bases from V and 6 bases from J, with 8 bases between. The CDR3 is 13 amino acids.

This chain connects TRBV7-2 to TRBJ2-3; 10 positions match TRBD1. V trimming: 8 bases; J trimming: 6 bases; junction bases outside the gene matches: 14. This CDR3 has 16 residues. The germline V gene encodes CDR1 SGHTA and CDR2 FQGNSA. The DNA for the CDR3 is TGTGCCAGCGCAAAAGAGAGGACAGGGGGGTATGATACGCAGTATTTT. Translating it yields CASAKERTGGYDTQYF.

The chain links TRBV20-1 to TRBJ2-4; 9 bases are a match to TRBD1. CDR1 DFQATT and CDR2 SNEGSKA come from the germline V gene (reference sequence). The CDR3 is 14 amino acids. CDR3 DNA: TGCAATACCTGGACAGGGGACATGGGGGGGATTCAGTACTTC. This sequence encodes CNTWTGDMGGIQYF.

In its sample, this clonotype was seen a few times. The chain uses TRBV20-1 and TRBJ2-3; D might be TRBD1 (7 bases). The CDR3 extends over 15 amino acids. Trimming took off 6 bases at V and 2 bases at J, with 18 bases between the two ends. Germline values: CDR1 DFQATT, CDR2 SNEGSKA (reference sequence). CDR3 amino acids: CSAQTGRIPTDTQYF. DNA for the CDR3: TGCAGTGCGCAGACAGGGAGGATCCCCACAGATACGCAGTATTTT.

This chain joins TRBV6-6 and TRBJ1-1; D unresolved. In germline, CDR1 is MNHNY, CDR2 SVGAGI (reference sequence). V was pared by 5 bases and J by 7 bases, with 14 bases between. CDR3 length: 13 amino acids. The chain's CDR3 is CASSITEPSEAFF. CDR3 DNA: TGTGCCAGCAGTATAACAGAGCCTAGTGAAGCTTTCTTT.

This clonotype came up a few times. The V gene is TRBV6-1, the J gene TRBJ2-7; D gene ambiguous. This CDR3 has 12 amino acids. Deletions cut 2 bases from V and 5 bases from J, with 7 bases between. Germline loops: CDR1 MNHNS, CDR2 SASEGT. This CDR3 is CASSELGDEQYF. The CDR3 nucleotides read TGTGCCAGCAGTGAATTGGGCGACGAGCAGTACTTC.

There are a few counts of this clonotype. The rearrangement links TRBV9 to TRBJ2-3; no firm D call. Trimming pared 0 bases from V and 6 bases from J, leaving 8 bases between. CDR1 and CDR2 (germline): SGDLS, YYNGEE. This CDR3 spans 13 amino acids. The CDR3 here is CASSVATQDTQYF. For the CDR3, the DNA is TGTGCCAGCAGCGTAGCTACTCAGGATACGCAGTATTTT. The full variable domain, completed using reference TRBV9 and TRBJ2-3, is DSGVTQTPKHLITATGQRVTLRCSPRSGDLSVYWYQQSLDQGLQFLIQYYNGEERAKGNILERFSAQQFPDLHSELNLSSLELGDSALYFCASSVATQDTQYFGPGTRLTVL.

This clonotype was counted between two and nine times. The V call is TRBV4-1, the J call TRBJ1-2; D is ambiguous. The CDR3 totals 15 residues. Germline assignment: CDR1 MGHRA and CDR2 YSYEKL. Trimming shortened V by 3 bases and J by 4 bases, and 15 bases separated the two germline ends. The CDR3 protein is CASSHPVGGSYGYTF. CDR3 coding DNA: TGCGCCAGCAGCCATCCCGTGGGAGGCAGCTATGGCTACACCTTC.

In its sample, this clonotype was seen once. V is TRBV20-1 and J is TRBJ2-5, with 11 bases aligning to TRBD2. V dropped 5 bases and J dropped 5; count of bases not matched to a gene: 13. This CDR3 has 16 residues. Germline CDR1 is DFQATT and CDR2 is SNEGSKA (reference sequence). The CDR3 sequence: CSAVPTLAGGRETQYF. The CDR3 DNA sequence: TGCAGTGCTGTACCGACCTTAGCGGGAGGGAGGGAGACCCAGTACTTC.

The chain carries TRBV12-3 or TRBV12-4 and TRBJ2-7, with D unclear. The CDR3 totals 13 residues. Trimming removed 3 bases from V and 2 bases from J, with 8 bases in between. Written as DNA, the CDR3 is TGTGCCAGCAGTTTCGGCCCCCCCTACGAGCAGTACTTC. This translates into CASSFGPPYEQYF.

The table lists this clonotype with many counts. The genes are TRBV29-1 and TRBJ2-7, with D maybe TRBD1 (5 bases). Per the germline V gene, CDR1 is SQVTM and CDR2 is ANQGSEA. V lost 7 bases, J lost 4 bases, and 17 bases lay in between. This CDR3 spans 13 amino acids. The CDR3: CSARDTKVYEQYF. The CDR3 DNA is TGCAGCGCCAGGGATACGAAGGTGTACGAGCAGTACTTC.

This clonotype has a handful of counts. In DNA, the CDR3 is TGTGCCAGCAGTGACGGGACTAGCGGGAGTGGGGAGACCCAGTACTTC. Translating gives CASSDGTSGSGETQYF. The genes are TRBV6-1 and TRBJ2-7; 14 nucleotides agree with TRBD2. The closer fit of TRBJ2-5 to the DNA end suggests the J call may be wrong. The CDR3 is 16 amino acids. In germline, CDR1 is MNHNS, CDR2 SASEGT.

Only a few counts were recorded for this clonotype. The chain carries TRBV27 and TRBJ1-2, with 9 bases fitting TRBD1. The V and J ends lost 3 bases and 2 bases, in that order; junction bases with no gene match: 1. The CDR3 is 14 amino acids. Germline CDR1 is MNHEY and CDR2 is SMNVEV (reference sequence). CDR3 nucleotide sequence: TGTGCCAGCAGTTTTGGGACAGGGAACTATGGCTACACCTTC. It encodes CASSFGTGNYGYTF.

This clonotype was counted a few times. The chain carries TRBV15 and TRBJ1-1; D not resolved. This CDR3 region has 14 residues. The germline CDR1 and CDR2 sequences are LNHNV and YYDKDF (reference sequence). The V and J ends lost 2 bases and 7 bases respectively, with 14 bases between them. The CDR3 DNA reads TGTGCCACCAGCAGAAGCACTCGGGCGGGTGAAGCTTTCTTT. This translates into CATSRSTRAGEAFF. Based on the CDR3 plus reference TRBV15 and TRBJ1-1, the full variable domain is DAMVIQNPRYQVTQFGKPVTLSCSQTLNHNVMYWYQQKSSQAPKLLFHYYDKDFNNEADTPDNFQSRRPNTSFCFLDIRSPGLGDTAMYLCATSRSTRAGEAFFGQGTRLTVV.

The rearrangement uses TRBV2 and TRBJ2-5; no firm D call. Trimming left V 7 bases short and J 4 bases short, with 16 bases between. Germline V gene lookup returns CDR1 SNHLY and CDR2 FYNNEI. This CDR3 is 14 amino acids long. The CDR3 spells CASNGGNRGETQYF. For the CDR3, the DNA is TGTGCCAGCAACGGTGGGAACAGAGGAGAGACCCAGTACTTC.

The rearrangement joins TRBV25-1 to TRBJ1-6, with D perhaps TRBD1 (6 bases). Trimming left V 2 bases short and J 0 bases short, with 8 bases between. Per the germline V gene, CDR1 is MGHDK and CDR2 is SYGVNS. The CDR3 spans 16 residues. CDR3 loop: CASSEKGVSYNSPLHF. The CDR3 DNA is TGTGCCAGCAGTGAAAAGGGGGTCTCCTATAATTCACCCCTCCACTTT.